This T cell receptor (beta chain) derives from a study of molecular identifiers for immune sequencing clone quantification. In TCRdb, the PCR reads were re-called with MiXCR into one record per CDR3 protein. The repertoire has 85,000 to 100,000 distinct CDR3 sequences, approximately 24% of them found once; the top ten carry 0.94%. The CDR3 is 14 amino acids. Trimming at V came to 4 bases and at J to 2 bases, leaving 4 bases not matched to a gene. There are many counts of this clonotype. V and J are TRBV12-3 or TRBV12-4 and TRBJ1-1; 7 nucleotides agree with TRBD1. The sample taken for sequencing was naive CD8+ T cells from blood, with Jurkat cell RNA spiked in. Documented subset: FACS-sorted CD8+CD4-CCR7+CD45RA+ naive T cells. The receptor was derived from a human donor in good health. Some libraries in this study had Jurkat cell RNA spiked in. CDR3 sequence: CASSSTGDNTEAFF. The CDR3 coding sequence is TGTGCCAGCAGTTCTACAGGGGATAACACTGAAGCTTTCTTT.